The 4 T cell receptor beta chains given below trace back to one sample, sequenced in a study of blood T cell repertoires in COVID-19. Sequenced by immunoSEQ multiplex PCR; TCRdb stores in-frame clones only, minus some. The sample lists more than 250,000 clones, over 75% occurring once. Sequenced sample: PBMCs or T cells enriched from blood (not recorded which). The receptors come from a man younger than 40 who had recovered from COVID-19.

The chain combines TRBV3-1 (or the pseudogene TRBV3-2) with TRBJ1-2; possibly TRBD1 for D (5 bases). In germline, CDR1 is LGHDT, CDR2 YNNKEL (reference sequence). Trimming took 0 bases from V and 6 from J, leaving 11 bases between them. The CDR3 length is 14 residues. The CDR3 DNA follows: TGTGCCAGCAGCCAAGAGTCCCGGGGGGATGGCTACACCTTC. It translates to CASSQESRGDGYTF.

The table lists this clone with a count of one. The V and J genes are TRBV7-9 and TRBJ1-2, with 8 bases lining up with TRBD1. The V gene end was trimmed by 2 bases and the J gene end by 6 bases; junction bases not matched to a gene: 17. CDR1 is SEHNR, CDR2 FQNEAQ, per germline (reference sequence). The length of the CDR3 is 18 residues. CDR3 region: CASSLNTGGLTNANGYTF. DNA for the CDR3: TGTGCCAGCAGCTTAAATACAGGGGGTCTCACAAATGCCAATGGCTACACCTTC.

J is TRBJ1-2 and V is TRBV29-1; no definite D call. From germline, CDR1 is SQVTM and CDR2 ANQGSEA. V lost 4 bases to trimming and J lost 2 bases, with 8 bases between them. The CDR3 contains 12 residues. This CDR3 is CSVARNNYGYTF. CDR3 DNA: TGCAGCGTTGCCAGAAACAACTATGGCTACACCTTC. The whole variable domain, remainder taken from reference TRBV29-1 and TRBJ1-2, is SAVISQKPSRDICQRGTSLTIQCQVDSQVTMMFWYRQQPGQSLTLIATANQGSEATYESGFVIDKFPISRPNLTFSTLTVSNMSPEDSSIYLCSVARNNYGYTFGSGTRLTVV.

This rearrangement joins TRBV9 to TRBJ1-2, with 10 bases matching TRBD1. V dropped 3 bases and J dropped 2; count of bases not matched to a gene: 4. Germline V gene data show CDR1 as SGDLS and CDR2 as YYNGEE. The CDR3 has 15 amino acids. The CDR3 is CASSAGTGANYGYTF. In nucleotides, the CDR3 is TGTGCCAGCAGCGCAGGGACAGGGGCAAACTATGGCTACACCTTC.